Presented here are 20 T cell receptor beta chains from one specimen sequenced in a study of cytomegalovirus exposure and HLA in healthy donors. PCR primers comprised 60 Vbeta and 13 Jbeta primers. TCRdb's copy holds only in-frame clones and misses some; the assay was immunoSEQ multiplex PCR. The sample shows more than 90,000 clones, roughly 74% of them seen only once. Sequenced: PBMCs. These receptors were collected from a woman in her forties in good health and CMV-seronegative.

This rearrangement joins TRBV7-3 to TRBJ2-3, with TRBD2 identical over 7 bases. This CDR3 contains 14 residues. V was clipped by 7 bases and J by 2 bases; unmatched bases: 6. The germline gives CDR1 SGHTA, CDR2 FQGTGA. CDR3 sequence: CASKSGANTDTQYF. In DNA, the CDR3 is TGTGCCAGCAAAAGCGGGGCGAACACAGATACGCAGTATTTT.

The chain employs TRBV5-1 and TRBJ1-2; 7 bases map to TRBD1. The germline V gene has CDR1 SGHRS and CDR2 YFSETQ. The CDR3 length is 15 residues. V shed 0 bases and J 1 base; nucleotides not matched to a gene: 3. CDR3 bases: TGCGCCAGCAGCTTGGGACAGGGCAATAACTATGGCTACACCTTC. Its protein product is CASSLGQGNNYGYTF. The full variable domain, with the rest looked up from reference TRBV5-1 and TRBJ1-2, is KAGVTQTPRYLIKTRGQQVTLSCSPISGHRSVSWYQQTPGQGLQFLFEYFSETQRNKGNFPGRFSGRQFSNSRSEMNVSTLELGDSALYLCASSLGQGNNYGYTFGSGTRLTVV.

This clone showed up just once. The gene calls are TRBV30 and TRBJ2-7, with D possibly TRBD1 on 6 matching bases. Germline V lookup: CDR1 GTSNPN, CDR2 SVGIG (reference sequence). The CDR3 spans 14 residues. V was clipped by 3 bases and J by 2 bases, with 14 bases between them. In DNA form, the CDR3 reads TGTGCCTGGAGGGCCGGGACACGGACCTACGAGCAGTACTTC. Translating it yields CAWRAGTRTYEQYF.

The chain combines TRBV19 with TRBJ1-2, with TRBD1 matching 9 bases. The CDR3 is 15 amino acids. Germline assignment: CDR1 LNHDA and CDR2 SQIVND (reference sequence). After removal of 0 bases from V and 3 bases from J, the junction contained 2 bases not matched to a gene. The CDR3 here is CASSIDRTGDYGYTF. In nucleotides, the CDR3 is TGTGCCAGTAGTATAGATCGGACAGGGGACTATGGCTACACCTTC.

In nucleotides, the CDR3 is TGTGCCACCAGCAGAGATCGCGGATACCGCCAGTTCTTC. Protein product: CATSRDRGYRQFF. The chain combines TRBV15 with TRBJ2-1; D unresolved. CDR1 is LNHNV, CDR2 YYDKDF, per germline (reference sequence). V dropped 0 bases and J dropped 13 bases, with 13 bases sitting between them. CDR3 length: 13 residues.

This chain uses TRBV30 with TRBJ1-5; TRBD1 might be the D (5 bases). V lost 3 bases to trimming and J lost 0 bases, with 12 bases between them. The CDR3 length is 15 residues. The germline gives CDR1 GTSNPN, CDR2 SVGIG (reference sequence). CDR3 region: CAWRRGFNSNQPQHF. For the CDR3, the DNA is TGTGCCTGGAGAAGGGGATTCAATAGCAATCAGCCCCAGCATTTT.

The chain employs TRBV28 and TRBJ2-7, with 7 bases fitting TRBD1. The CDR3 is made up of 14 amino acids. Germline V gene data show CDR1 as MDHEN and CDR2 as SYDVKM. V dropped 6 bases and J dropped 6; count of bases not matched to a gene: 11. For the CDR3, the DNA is TGTGCCAGCAGCACCGGGACAGAACCGTCCGAGCAGTACTTC. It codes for CASSTGTEPSEQYF.

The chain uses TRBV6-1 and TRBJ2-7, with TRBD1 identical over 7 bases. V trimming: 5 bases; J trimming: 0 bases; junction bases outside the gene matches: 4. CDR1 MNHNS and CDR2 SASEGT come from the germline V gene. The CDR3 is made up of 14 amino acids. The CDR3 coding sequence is TGTGCCAGCAGTCTCGACAGGGACTCCTACGAGCAGTACTTC. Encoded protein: CASSLDRDSYEQYF.

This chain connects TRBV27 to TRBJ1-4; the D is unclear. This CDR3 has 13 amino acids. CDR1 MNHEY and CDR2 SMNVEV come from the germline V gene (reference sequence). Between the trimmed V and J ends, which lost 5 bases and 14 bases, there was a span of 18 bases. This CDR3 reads CASSPHSLIRLFF. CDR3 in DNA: TGTGCCAGCAGTCCTCACAGTCTGATAAGGCTGTTTTTT.

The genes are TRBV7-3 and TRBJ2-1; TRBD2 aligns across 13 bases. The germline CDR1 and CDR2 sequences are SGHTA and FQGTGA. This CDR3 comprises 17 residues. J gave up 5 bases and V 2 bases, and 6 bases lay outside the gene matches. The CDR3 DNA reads TGTGCCAGCAGCTTACCGCAACTAGCGGGAGGGCACAATGAGCAGTTCTTC. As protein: CASSLPQLAGGHNEQFF.

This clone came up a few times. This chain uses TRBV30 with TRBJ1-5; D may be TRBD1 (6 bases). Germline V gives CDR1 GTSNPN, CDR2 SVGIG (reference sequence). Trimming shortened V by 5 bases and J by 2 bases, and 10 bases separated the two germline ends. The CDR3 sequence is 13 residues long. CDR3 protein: CAWGAGGNQPQHF. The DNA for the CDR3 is TGTGCCTGGGGCGCAGGGGGCAATCAGCCCCAGCATTTT.

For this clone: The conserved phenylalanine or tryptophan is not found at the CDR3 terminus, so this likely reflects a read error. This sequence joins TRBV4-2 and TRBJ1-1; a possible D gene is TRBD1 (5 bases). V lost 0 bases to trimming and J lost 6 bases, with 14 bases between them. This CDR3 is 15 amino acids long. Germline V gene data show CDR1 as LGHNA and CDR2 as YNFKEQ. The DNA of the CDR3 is TGTGCCAGCAGCCAAGATCCAGGGTGGTTAGCTGAAGCTTTCCTT. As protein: CASSQDPGWLAEAFL.

Here the CDR3 DNA reads TGTGCCAGCTCACCAGCGCGGACACCACCCTACGAGCAGTACTTC. This codes for CASSPARTPPYEQYF. This chain connects TRBV18 to TRBJ2-7; the D gene is possibly TRBD1 (5 bases). Trimming took 2 bases from V and 2 from J, leaving 13 bases between them. The CDR3 spans 15 residues. The germline V gene encodes CDR1 KGHSH and CDR2 LQKENI.

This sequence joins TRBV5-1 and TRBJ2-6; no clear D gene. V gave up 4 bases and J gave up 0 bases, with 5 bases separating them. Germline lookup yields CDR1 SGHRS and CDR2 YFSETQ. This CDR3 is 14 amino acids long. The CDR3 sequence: CASSGDSGANVLTF. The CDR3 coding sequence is TGCGCCAGCAGCGGAGACTCTGGGGCCAACGTCCTGACTTTC.

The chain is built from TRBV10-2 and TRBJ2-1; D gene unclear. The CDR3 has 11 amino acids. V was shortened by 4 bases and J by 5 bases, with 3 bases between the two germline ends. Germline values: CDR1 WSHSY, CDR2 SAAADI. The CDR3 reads CASSGNNEQFF. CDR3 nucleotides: TGCGCCAGCAGTGGTAACAATGAGCAGTTCTTC.

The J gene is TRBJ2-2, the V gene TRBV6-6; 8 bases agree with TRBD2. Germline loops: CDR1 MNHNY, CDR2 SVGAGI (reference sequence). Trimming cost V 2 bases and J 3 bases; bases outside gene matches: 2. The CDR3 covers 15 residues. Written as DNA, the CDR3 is TGTGCCAGCAGTTACACCGGGGGGGACACCGGGGAGCTGTTTTTT. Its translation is CASSYTGGDTGELFF.

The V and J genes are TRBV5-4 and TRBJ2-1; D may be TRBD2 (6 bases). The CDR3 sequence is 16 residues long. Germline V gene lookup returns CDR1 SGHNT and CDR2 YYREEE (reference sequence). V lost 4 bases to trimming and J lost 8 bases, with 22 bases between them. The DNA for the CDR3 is TGTGCCAGCAGCCCCGGAAGGGGCGGGACCCTAGATGAGCAGTTCTTC. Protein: CASSPGRGGTLDEQFF. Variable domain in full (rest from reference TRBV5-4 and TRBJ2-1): ETGVTQSPTHLIKTRGQQVTLRCSSQSGHNTVSWYQQALGQGPQFIFQYYREEENGRGNFPPRFSGLQFPNYSSELNVNALELDDSALYLCASSPGRGGTLDEQFFGPGTRLTVL.

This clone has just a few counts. The DNA of the CDR3 is TGTGCCAGCAGTTTATTGCCAGCGAACACCGGGGAGCTGTTTTTT. Its translation: CASSLLPANTGELFF. The chain couples TRBV28 to TRBJ2-2; D is unclear. This CDR3 has 15 amino acids. V lost 1 base, J lost 0 bases, and 6 bases lay in between. The germline gives CDR1 MDHEN, CDR2 SYDVKM.

CDR3 DNA sequence: TGTGCCAGTAGCCGCGACGGGCTAGCGGAAGAGACCCAGTACTTC. Amino acid sequence: CASSRDGLAEETQYF. V gene TRBV19 combines with J gene TRBJ2-5; 7 positions agree with TRBD2. Germline V lookup: CDR1 LNHDA, CDR2 SQIVND (reference sequence). Trimming cost V 6 bases and J 3 bases; bases outside gene matches: 10. The CDR3 contains 15 residues.

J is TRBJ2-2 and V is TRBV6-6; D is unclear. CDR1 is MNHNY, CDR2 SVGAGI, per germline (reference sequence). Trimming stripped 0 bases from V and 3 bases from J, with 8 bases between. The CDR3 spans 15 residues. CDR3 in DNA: TGTGCCAGCAGTTACTCGGCCGCCCACACCGGGGAGCTGTTTTTT. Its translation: CASSYSAAHTGELFF.